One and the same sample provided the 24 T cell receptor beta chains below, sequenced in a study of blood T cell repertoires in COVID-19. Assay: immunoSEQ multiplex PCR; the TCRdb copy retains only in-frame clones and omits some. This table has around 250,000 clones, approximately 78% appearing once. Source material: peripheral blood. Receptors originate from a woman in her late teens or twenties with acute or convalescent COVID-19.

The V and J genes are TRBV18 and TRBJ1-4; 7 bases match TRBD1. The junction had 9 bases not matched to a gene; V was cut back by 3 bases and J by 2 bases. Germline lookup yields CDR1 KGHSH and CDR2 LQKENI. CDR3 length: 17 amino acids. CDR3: CASSPSPPQGTNEKLFF. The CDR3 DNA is TGTGCCAGCTCACCTAGCCCGCCACAGGGGACTAATGAAAAACTGTTTTTT.

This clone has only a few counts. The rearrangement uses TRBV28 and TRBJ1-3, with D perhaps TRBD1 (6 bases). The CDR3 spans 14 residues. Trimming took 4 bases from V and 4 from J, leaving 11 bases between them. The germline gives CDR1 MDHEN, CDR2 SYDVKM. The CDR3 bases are TGTGCCAGCAGTTCCGGACAGAGAGGAAACACCATATATTTT. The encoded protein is CASSSGQRGNTIYF.

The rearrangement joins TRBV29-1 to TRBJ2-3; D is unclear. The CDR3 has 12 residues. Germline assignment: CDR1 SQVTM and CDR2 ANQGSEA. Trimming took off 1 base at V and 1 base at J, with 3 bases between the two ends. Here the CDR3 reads CSVEAGTDTQYF. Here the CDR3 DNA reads TGCAGCGTTGAAGCTGGCACAGATACGCAGTATTTT.

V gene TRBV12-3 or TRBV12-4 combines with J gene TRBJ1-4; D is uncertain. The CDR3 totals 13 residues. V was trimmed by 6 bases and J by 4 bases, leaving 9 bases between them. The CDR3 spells CASSPGYNEKLFF. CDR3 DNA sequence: TGTGCCAGCAGCCCGGGTTATAATGAAAAACTGTTTTTT.

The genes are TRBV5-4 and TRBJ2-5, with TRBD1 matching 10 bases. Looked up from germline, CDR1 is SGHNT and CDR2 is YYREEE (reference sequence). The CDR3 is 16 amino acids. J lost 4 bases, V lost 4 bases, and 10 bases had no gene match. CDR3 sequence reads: CASSLGGTGASETQYF. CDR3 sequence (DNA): TGTGCCAGCAGCCTGGGCGGGACAGGGGCCTCAGAGACCCAGTACTTC.

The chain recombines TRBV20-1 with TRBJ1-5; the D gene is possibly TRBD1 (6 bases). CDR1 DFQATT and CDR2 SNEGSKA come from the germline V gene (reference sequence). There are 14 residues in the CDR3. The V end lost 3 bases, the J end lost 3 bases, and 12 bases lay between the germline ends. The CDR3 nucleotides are TGCAGTGCTAGTACAACAGGGTACAATCAGCCCCAGCATTTT. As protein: CSASTTGYNQPQHF.

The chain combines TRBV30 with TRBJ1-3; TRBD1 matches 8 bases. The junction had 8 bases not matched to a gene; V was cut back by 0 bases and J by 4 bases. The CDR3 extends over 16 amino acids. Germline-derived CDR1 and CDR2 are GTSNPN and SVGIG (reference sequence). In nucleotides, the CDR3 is TGTGCCTGGAGTGTGCTTGTGACAGGGGTCGGAAACACCATATATTTT. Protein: CAWSVLVTGVGNTIYF.

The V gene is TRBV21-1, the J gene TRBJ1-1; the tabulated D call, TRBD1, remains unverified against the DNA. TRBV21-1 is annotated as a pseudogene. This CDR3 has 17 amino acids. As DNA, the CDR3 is TGTGCCAGCAGCAAATGGGGACAGGAGGCCCGGAACACTGAAGCTTTCTTT. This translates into CASSKWGQEARNTEAFF.

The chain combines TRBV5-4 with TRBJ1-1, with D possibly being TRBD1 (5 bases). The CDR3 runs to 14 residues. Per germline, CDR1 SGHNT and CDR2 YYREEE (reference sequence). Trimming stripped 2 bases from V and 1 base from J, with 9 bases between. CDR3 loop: CASSLQVANTEAFF. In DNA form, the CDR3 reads TGTGCCAGCAGCTTACAGGTGGCGAACACTGAAGCTTTCTTT.

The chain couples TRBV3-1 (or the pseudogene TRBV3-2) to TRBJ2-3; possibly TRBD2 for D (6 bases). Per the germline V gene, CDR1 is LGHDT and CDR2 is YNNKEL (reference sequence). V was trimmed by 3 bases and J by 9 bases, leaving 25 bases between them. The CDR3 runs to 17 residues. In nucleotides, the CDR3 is TGTGCCAGCAGCCAGGGTAAGATCGGGAGCGGAAGGGGCACGCAGTATTTT. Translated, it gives CASSQGKIGSGRGTQYF.

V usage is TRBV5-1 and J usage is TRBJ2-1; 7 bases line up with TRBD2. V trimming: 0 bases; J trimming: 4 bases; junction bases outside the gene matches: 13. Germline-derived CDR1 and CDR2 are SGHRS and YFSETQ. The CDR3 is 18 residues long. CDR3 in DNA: TGCGCCAGCAGCTTGGGTTTCACCAGAAGCGGGGCTTACAATGAGCAGTTCTTC. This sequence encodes CASSLGFTRSGAYNEQFF.

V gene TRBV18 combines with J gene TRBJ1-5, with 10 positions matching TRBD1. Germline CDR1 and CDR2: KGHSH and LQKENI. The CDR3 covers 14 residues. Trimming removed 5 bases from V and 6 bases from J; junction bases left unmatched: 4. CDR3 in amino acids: CASSGQGGAQPQHF. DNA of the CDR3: TGTGCCAGCTCAGGACAGGGGGGAGCTCAGCCCCAGCATTTT. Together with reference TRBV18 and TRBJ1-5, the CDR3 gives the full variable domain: NAGVMQNPRHLVRRRGQEARLRCSPMKGHSHVYWYRQLPEEGLKFMVYLQKENIIDESGMPKERFSAEFPKEGPSILRIQQVVRGDSAAYFCASSGQGGAQPQHFGDGTRLSIL.

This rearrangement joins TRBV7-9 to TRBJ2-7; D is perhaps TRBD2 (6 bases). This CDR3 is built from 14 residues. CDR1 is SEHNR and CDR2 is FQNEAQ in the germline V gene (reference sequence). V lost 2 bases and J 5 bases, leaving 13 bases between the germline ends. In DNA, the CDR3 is TGTGCCAGCAGCTTACGGAGGGGTGTGGACGAGCAGTACTTC. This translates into CASSLRRGVDEQYF.

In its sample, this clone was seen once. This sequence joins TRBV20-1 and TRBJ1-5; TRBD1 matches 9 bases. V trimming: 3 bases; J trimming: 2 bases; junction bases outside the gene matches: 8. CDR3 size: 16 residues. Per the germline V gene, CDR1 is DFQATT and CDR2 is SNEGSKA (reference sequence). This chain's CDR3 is CSASGPTGGRNQPQHF. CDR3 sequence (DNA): TGCAGTGCTAGTGGCCCGACAGGGGGACGCAATCAGCCCCAGCATTTT.

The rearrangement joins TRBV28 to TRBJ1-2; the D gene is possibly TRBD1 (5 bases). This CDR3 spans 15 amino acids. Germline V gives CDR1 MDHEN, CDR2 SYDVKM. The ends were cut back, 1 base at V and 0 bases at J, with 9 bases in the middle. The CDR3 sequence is CASSLLTGTNYGYTF. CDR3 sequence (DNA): TGTGCCAGCAGTTTATTAACAGGAACTAACTATGGCTACACCTTC.

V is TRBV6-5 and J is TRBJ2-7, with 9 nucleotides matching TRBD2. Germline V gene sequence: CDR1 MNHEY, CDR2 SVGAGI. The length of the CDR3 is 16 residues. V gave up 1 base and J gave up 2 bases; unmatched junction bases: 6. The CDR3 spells CASSYYSIAGAYEQYF. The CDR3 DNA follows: TGTGCCAGCAGTTACTATTCCATAGCGGGGGCCTACGAGCAGTACTTC.

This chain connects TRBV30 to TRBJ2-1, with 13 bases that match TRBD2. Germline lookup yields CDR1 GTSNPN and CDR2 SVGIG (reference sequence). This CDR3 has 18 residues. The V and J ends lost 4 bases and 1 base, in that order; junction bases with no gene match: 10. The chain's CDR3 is CAWIPTSGRWGSYNEQFF. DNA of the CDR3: TGTGCCTGGATCCCGACTAGCGGGAGGTGGGGTTCCTACAATGAGCAGTTCTTC.

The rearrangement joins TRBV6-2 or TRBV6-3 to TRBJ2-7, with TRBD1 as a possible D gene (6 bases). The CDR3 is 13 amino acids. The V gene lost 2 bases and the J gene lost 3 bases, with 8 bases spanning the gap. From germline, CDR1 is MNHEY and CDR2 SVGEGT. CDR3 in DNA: TGTGCCAGCAGTTACACAGGGTACTACGAGCAGTACTTC. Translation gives CASSYTGYYEQYF.

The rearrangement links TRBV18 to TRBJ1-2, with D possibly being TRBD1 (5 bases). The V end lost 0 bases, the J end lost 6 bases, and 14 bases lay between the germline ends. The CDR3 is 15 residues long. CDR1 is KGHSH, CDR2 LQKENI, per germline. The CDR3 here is CASSPPGTDLDGYTF. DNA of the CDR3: TGTGCCAGCTCACCACCAGGGACTGACCTTGATGGCTACACCTTC.

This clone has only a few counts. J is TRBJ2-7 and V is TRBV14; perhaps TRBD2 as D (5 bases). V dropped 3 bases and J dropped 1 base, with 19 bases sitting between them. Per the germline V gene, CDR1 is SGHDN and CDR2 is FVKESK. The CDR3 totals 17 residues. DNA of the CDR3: TGTGCCAGCAGCCAGTGGTTTTCTAGCCCCTTATCCTACGAGCAGTACTTC. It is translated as CASSQWFSSPLSYEQYF.

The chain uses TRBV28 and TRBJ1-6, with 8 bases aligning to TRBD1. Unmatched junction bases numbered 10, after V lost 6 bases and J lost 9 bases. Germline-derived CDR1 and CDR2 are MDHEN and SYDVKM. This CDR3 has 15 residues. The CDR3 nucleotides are TGTGCCAGCAGCGCCAACGACAGGGGCGGTTCACCCCTCCACTTT. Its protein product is CASSANDRGGSPLHF.

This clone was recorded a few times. CDR3 in DNA: TGTGCCAGCAGTGCCCCGACAGGGGGCAGGTCACCCCTCCACTTT. Translated, it gives CASSAPTGGRSPLHF. J is TRBJ1-6 and V is TRBV28, with TRBD1 identical over 10 bases. J lost 10 bases, V lost 5 bases, and 8 bases had no gene match. The CDR3 length is 15 residues. Per the germline V gene, CDR1 is MDHEN and CDR2 is SYDVKM.

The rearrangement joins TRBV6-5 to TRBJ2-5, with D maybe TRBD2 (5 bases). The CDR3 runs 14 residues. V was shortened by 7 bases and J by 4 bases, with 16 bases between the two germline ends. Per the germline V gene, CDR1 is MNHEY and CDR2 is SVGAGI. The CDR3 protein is CASTEVGVGETQYF. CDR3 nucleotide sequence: TGTGCCAGCACCGAGGTGGGAGTTGGAGAGACCCAGTACTTC.

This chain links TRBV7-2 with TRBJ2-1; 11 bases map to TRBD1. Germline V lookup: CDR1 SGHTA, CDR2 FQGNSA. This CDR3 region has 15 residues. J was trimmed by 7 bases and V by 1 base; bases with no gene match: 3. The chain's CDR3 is CASSLGGTGGNEQFF. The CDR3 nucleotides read TGTGCCAGCAGCTTAGGAGGGACAGGGGGGAATGAGCAGTTCTTC.